This T cell receptor beta chain originates from a study of shared clonotypes between healthy human individuals. About this clone: Its cognate antigen is unknown.

Study-level points and caveats: Richness estimates generally favored naive over memory subsets.

The CDR3 has 13 residues. Germline CDR1 MGHDK, CDR2 SYGVNS. V was clipped by 4 bases and J by 6 bases, with 12 bases between them. Profiling relied on immunoSEQ multiplex PCR, and the TCRdb table lists in-frame clones only, not all of them. This table has approximately 530,000 clones, almost 97% appearing once. The specimen sequenced was naive CD4+ T cells sorted from blood. Documented subset: CD45RA+ positively selected. The J gene is TRBJ1-1, the V gene TRBV25-1, with D possibly matching TRBD1 (5 bases). This sequence originates from a woman in her 30s in good health. The CDR3 DNA reads as TGTGCCAGCAGTGGGCTCGGGGGGGCTGAAGCTTTCTTT. This translates into CASSGLGGAEAFF.